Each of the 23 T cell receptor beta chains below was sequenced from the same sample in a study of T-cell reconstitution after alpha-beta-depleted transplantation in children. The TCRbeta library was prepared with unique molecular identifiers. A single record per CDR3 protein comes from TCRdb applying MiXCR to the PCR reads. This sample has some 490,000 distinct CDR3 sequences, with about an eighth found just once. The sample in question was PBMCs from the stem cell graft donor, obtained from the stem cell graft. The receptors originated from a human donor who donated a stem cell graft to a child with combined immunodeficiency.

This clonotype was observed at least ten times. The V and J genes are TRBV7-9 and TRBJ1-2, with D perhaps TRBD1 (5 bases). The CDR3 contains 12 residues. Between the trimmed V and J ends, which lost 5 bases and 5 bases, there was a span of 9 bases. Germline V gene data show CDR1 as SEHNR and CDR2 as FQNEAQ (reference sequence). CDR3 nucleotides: TGTGCCAGCAGCCCTGAGGGGTATGGCTACACCTTC. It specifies CASSPEGYGYTF.

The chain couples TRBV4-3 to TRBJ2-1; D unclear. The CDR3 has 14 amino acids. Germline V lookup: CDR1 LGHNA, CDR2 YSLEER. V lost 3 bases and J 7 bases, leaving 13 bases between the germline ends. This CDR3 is CASSQAPSLNEQFF. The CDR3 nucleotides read TGCGCCAGCAGCCAGGCCCCTAGTTTGAATGAGCAGTTCTTC.

The DNA of the CDR3 is TGTGCCAGCAGCTTATTACGGGGACAGGGTTTATCCTACGAGCAGTACTTC. Translated: CASSLLRGQGLSYEQYF. The rearrangement joins TRBV7-6 to TRBJ2-7; the match to TRBD1 covers 9 bases. Germline V gene data show CDR1 as SGHVS and CDR2 as FNYEAQ. The CDR3 spans 17 residues. J was trimmed by 1 base and V by 2 bases; bases with no gene match: 9.

The CDR3 DNA reads as TGTGCCAGCAGCGAAACAGGGAAAGGTCAGCCCCAGCATTTT. This gives the protein CASSETGKGQPQHF. The chain links TRBV2 to TRBJ1-5, with D perhaps matching TRBD1 (6 bases). V lost 6 bases to trimming and J lost 6 bases, with 15 bases between them. The CDR3 consists of 14 residues. The germline CDR1 and CDR2 sequences are SNHLY and FYNNEI.

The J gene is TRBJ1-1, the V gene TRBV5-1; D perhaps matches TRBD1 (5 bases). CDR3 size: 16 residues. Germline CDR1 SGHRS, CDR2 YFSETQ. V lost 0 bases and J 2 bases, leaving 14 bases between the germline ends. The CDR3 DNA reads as TGCGCCAGCAGCTTGGGGACAATGGGCCCCAACACTGAAGCTTTCTTT. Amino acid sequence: CASSLGTMGPNTEAFF.

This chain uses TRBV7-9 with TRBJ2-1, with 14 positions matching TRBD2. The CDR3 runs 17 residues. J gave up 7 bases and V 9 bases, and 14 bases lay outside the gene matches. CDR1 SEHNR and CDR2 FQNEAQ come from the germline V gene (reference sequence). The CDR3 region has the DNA TGTGCCAGTCGCACGTCGGGACTAGCGGGAGCTGGGAATGAGCAGTTCTTC. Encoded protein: CASRTSGLAGAGNEQFF.

The CDR3 sequence: CAWSVRRESGKAFF. As DNA, the CDR3 is TGTGCCTGGAGTGTACGGCGGGAATCGGGCAAAGCTTTCTTT. V and J are TRBV30 and TRBJ1-1; D unresolved. CDR3 length: 14 residues. CDR1 and CDR2 from the germline V gene are GTSNPN and SVGIG (reference sequence). Deletions cut 0 bases from V and 9 bases from J, with 17 bases between.

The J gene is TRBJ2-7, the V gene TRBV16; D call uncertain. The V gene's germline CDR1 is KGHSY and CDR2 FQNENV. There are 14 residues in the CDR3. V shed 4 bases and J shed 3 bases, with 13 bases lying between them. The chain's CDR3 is CASSPTLPNYEQYF. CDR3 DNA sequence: TGTGCCAGCAGCCCGACATTGCCCAACTACGAGCAGTACTTC.

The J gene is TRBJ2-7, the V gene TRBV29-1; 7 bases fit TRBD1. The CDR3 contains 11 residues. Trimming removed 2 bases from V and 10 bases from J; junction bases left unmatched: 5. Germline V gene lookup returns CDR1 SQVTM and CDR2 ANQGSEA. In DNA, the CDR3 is TGCAGCGTTGAAACGACAGGGTACCAGTACTTC. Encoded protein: CSVETTGYQYF.

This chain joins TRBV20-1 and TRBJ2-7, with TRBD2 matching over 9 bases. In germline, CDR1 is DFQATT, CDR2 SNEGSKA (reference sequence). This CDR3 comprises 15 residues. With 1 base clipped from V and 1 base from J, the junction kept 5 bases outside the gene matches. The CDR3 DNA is TGCAGTGCTAGAGGGGGTAGCGGGAGTTCCTACGAGCAGTACTTC. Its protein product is CSARGGSGSSYEQYF.

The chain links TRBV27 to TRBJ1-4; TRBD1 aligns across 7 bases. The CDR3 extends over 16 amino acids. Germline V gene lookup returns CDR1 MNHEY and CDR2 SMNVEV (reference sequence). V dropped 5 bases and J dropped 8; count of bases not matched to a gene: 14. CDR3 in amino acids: CASSPIRQGSGEKLFF. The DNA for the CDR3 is TGTGCCAGCAGTCCCATACGACAGGGCTCAGGCGAAAAACTGTTTTTT.

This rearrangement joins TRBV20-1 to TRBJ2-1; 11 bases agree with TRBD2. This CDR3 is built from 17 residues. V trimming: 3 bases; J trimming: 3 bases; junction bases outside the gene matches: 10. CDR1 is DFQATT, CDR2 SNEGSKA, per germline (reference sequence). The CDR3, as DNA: TGCAGTGCTAGCTTCACTAGCGGGGGAGGGGTCTACAATGAGCAGTTCTTC. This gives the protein CSASFTSGGGVYNEQFF.

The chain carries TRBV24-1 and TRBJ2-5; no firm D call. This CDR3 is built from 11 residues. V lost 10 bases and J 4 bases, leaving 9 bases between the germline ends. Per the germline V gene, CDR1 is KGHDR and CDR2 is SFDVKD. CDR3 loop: CATSPVETQYF. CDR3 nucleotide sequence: TGTGCCACGAGTCCGGTAGAGACCCAGTACTTC.

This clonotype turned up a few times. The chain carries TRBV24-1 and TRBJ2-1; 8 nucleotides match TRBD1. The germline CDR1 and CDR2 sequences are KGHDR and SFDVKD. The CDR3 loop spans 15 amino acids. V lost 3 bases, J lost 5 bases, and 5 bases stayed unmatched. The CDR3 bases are TGTGCCACCAGTGATGCTGACAGGGGAGACAATGAGCAGTTCTTC. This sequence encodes CATSDADRGDNEQFF.

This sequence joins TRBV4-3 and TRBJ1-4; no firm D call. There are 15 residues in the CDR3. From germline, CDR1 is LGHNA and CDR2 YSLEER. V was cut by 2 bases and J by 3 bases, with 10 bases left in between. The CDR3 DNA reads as TGCGCCAGCAGCCAAAACGTGGGTCCTAATGAAAAACTGTTTTTT. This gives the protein CASSQNVGPNEKLFF.

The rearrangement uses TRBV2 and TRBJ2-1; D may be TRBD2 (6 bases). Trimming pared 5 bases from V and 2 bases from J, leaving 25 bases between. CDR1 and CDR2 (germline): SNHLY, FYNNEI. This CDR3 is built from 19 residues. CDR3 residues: CASSNPTPWQGGTYNEQFF. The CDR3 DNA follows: TGTGCCAGCAGTAATCCCACACCTTGGCAGGGAGGAACCTACAATGAGCAGTTCTTC.

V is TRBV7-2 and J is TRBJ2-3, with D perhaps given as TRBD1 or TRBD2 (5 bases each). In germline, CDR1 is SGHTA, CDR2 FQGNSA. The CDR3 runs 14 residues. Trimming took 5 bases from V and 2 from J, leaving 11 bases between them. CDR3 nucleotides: TGTGCCAGCAGCCGGGGACCCCACACAGATACGCAGTATTTT. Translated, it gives CASSRGPHTDTQYF. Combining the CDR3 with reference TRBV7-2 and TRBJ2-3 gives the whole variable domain GAGVSQSPSNKVTEKGKDVELRCDPISGHTALYWYRQSLGQGLEFLIYFQGNSAPDKSGLPSDRFSAERTGGSVSTLTIQRTQQEDSAVYLCASSRGPHTDTQYFGPGTRLTVL.

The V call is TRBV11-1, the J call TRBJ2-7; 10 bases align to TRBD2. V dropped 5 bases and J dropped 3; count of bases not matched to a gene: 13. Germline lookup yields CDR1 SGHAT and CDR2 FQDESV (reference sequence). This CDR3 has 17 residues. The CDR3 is CASSPLWGTSDFYEQYF. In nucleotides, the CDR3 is TGTGCCAGCAGCCCCCTTTGGGGGACTAGCGACTTCTACGAGCAGTACTTC.

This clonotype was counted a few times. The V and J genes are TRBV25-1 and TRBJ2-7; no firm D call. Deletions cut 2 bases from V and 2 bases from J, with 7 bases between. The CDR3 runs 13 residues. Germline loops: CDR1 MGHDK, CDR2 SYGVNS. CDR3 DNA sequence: TGTGCCAGCAGTGAAGGGCAGACCTACGAGCAGTACTTC. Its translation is CASSEGQTYEQYF.

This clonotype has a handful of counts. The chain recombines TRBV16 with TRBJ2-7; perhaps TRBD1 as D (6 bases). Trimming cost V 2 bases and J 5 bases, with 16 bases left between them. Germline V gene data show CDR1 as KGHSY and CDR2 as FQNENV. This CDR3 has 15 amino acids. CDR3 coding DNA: TGTGCCAGCAGCCAAGACAGGTCCGGTGGCCACGAGCAGTACTTC. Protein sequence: CASSQDRSGGHEQYF.

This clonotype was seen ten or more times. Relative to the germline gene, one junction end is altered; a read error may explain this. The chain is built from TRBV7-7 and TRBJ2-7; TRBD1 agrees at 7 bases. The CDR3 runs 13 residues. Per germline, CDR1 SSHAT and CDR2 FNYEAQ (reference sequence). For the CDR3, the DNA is TGTGCTAGCAGCGCCCAAGAGGGGGCTAAGCAGTACTTC. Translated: CASSAQEGAKQYF.

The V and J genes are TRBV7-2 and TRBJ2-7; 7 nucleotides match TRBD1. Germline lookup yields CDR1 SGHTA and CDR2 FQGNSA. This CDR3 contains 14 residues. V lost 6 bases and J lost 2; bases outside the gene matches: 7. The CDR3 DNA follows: TGTGCCAGCAGGCTTCAGGGGGATCCCTACGAGCAGTACTTC. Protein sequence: CASRLQGDPYEQYF.

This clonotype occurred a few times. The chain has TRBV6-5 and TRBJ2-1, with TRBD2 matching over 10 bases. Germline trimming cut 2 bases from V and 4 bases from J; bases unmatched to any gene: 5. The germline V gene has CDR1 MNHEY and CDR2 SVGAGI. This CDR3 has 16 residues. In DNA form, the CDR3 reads TGTGCCAGCAGTTACGATCCAGCGGGGGGGTACAATGAGCAGTTCTTC. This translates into CASSYDPAGGYNEQFF.